These 19 T cell receptor beta chains were sequenced from one sample in a study of blood T cell repertoires in COVID-19 (dated by TCRdb to about 2020). The method was the immunoSEQ multiplex PCR assay. As stored in TCRdb, this immuneACCESS dataset retains in-frame rearrangements with V and J assigned. A fraction of the clones does not appear; measured against another copy, unresolved V genes explain less than half of the discrepancy, and the remainder lacks a known reason. For this sample the table gives 250,000 to 300,000 clones, of which approximately 90% were detected only once. In total, the top ten clones hold 8.8% of the sample. The sequenced sample consisted of PBMCs or T cells enriched from blood (not recorded which). Every receptor here comes from a man in his forties who had recovered from COVID-19.

The chain employs TRBV7-2 and TRBJ2-2; 7 nucleotides agree with TRBD1. The CDR3 is made up of 17 amino acids. CDR1 SGHTA and CDR2 FQGNSA come from the germline V gene. The V segment lost 1 base and the J segment 0 bases; nucleotides outside the gene matches: 5. CDR3 sequence reads: CASSLEGTAANTGELFF. The DNA of the CDR3 is TGTGCCAGCAGCTTAGAGGGGACAGCCGCGAACACCGGGGAGCTGTTTTTT.

This sequence joins TRBV5-1 and TRBJ2-1; 14 bases align to TRBD2. This CDR3 comprises 21 residues. Germline CDR1 is SGHRS and CDR2 is YFSETQ. V was clipped by 0 bases and J by 0 bases; unmatched bases: 11. For the CDR3, the DNA is TGCGCCAGCAGCTTGGTCCCGGGGGGACTAGCGGGAGTGAGCTCCTACAATGAGCAGTTCTTC. Its translation: CASSLVPGGLAGVSSYNEQFF.

The chain is built from TRBV14 and TRBJ2-3; D not certain. This CDR3 has 14 amino acids. In germline, CDR1 is SGHDN, CDR2 FVKESK. The V and J ends lost 2 bases and 1 base respectively, with 7 bases between them. The CDR3 reads CASSQNRGTDTQYF. The CDR3 DNA follows: TGTGCCAGCAGCCAAAACAGAGGCACAGATACGCAGTATTTT.

V usage is TRBV27 and J usage is TRBJ2-7, with 10 bases fitting TRBD1. Losses at the gene ends were 4 bases for V and 7 bases for J; bases not matched to a gene: 7. Germline V gene lookup returns CDR1 MNHEY and CDR2 SMNVEV (reference sequence). CDR3 size: 14 residues. For the CDR3, the DNA is TGTGCCAGCAGTTGGAGACAGGGGGCTCGGGAGCAGTACTTC. It encodes CASSWRQGAREQYF.

This chain links TRBV28 with TRBJ1-6; 9 bases are shared with TRBD1. The germline gives CDR1 MDHEN, CDR2 SYDVKM. This CDR3 spans 14 amino acids. V was pared by 7 bases and J by 7 bases, with 5 bases of the junction left unmatched. In DNA, the CDR3 is TGTGCCAGCACTAAAGACAGGGGGAATTCACCCCTCCACTTT. It encodes CASTKDRGNSPLHF.

This chain links TRBV12-5 with TRBJ2-7; TRBD2 matches 9 bases. The CDR3 is 17 amino acids. Looked up from germline, CDR1 is LGHNT and CDR2 is FRNRAP. Unmatched junction bases numbered 7, after V lost 0 bases and J lost 1 base. CDR3 bases: TGTGCTAGTGGTTTGGTAGGGATACTAGCGGGTTCCTACGAGCAGTACTTC. Its protein is CASGLVGILAGSYEQYF.

The chain has TRBV25-1 and TRBJ1-2, with a weak D call TRBD1 (6 bases). Germline V gives CDR1 MGHDK, CDR2 SYGVNS. Trimming stripped 5 bases from V and 2 bases from J, with 9 bases between. This CDR3 is 13 amino acids long. The CDR3: CASSRGTNYGYTF. CDR3 sequence (DNA): TGTGCCAGCAGTCGAGGGACAAACTATGGCTACACCTTC.

Regarding this clone: At one end, the junction sequence differs from germline, possibly due to a read error. The chain joins TRBV4-2 to TRBJ2-3; 11 nucleotides align to TRBD2. The CDR3 contains 18 residues. Per germline, CDR1 LGHNA and CDR2 YNFKEQ. CDR3 protein: CASTQSGTSGGGADTQYF. Written as DNA, the CDR3 is TGTGCCAGCACCCAAAGCGGGACTAGCGGAGGAGGGGCAGATACGCAGTATTTT.

In its sample, this clone was seen once. The gene calls are TRBV7-2 and TRBJ1-3; D is perhaps TRBD1 (5 bases). Trimming pared 0 bases from V and 0 bases from J, leaving 18 bases between. The CDR3 runs 19 residues. Germline lookup yields CDR1 SGHTA and CDR2 FQGNSA. As DNA, the CDR3 is TGTGCCAGCAGCTTAGCTAGGGCAGGGTACAGACACTCTGGAAACACCATATATTTT. Amino acid sequence: CASSLARAGYRHSGNTIYF.

The genes are TRBV7-2 and TRBJ2-3; possible D gene TRBD2, 6 bases. This CDR3 has 13 amino acids. Germline V gene sequence: CDR1 SGHTA, CDR2 FQGNSA. The germline V and J ends were trimmed by 2 bases and 4 bases, with 7 bases remaining between them. The CDR3 protein is CASSLTGADTQYF. CDR3 bases: TGTGCCAGCAGCTTAACGGGAGCAGATACGCAGTATTTT.

The rearrangement links TRBV6-5 to TRBJ2-2; 13 nucleotides agree with TRBD2. Trimming cost V 6 bases and J 6 bases; bases outside gene matches: 1. The CDR3 has 14 amino acids. Germline assignment: CDR1 MNHEY and CDR2 SVGAGI. This chain's CDR3 is CASSGLAGAGELFF. CDR3 bases: TGTGCCAGCAGCGGACTAGCGGGGGCCGGGGAGCTGTTTTTT.

The V and J genes are TRBV9 and TRBJ2-2; D is unresolved. The V end lost 4 bases, the J end lost 5 bases, and 9 bases lay between the germline ends. CDR1 is SGDLS and CDR2 is YYNGEE in the germline V gene. The CDR3 length is 13 residues. The CDR3 loop is CASSPETTGELFF. The CDR3 coding sequence is TGTGCCAGCAGCCCAGAGACTACCGGGGAGCTGTTTTTT.

The V and J genes are TRBV7-2 and TRBJ2-3, with 9 bases that match TRBD1. Germline CDR1 reads SGHTA; CDR2 reads FQGNSA. The CDR3 runs to 17 residues. V lost 5 bases, J lost 2 bases, and 11 bases stayed unmatched. The DNA for the CDR3 is TGTGCCAGCAGCCATAAGTACCGGACAGGGGCCACAGATACGCAGTATTTT. The encoded protein is CASSHKYRTGATDTQYF.

The rearrangement links TRBV11-2 to TRBJ2-1, with 7 bases matching TRBD1. Germline V lookup: CDR1 SGHAT, CDR2 FQNNGV. This CDR3 has 16 residues. J gave up 4 bases and V 0 bases, and 6 bases lay outside the gene matches. CDR3 nucleotide sequence: TGTGCCAGCAGCTTAGAAGGGACAGACCCTTACAATGAGCAGTTCTTC. Protein: CASSLEGTDPYNEQFF.

The rearrangement joins TRBV2 to TRBJ1-5, with D perhaps matching TRBD1 (6 bases). This CDR3 comprises 15 residues. Germline V CDR1 and CDR2: SNHLY, FYNNEI. Trimming removed 4 bases at V and 0 bases at J, with 10 bases between. For the CDR3, the DNA is TGTGCCAGCAGTGCACAGGGAATTAGCAATCAGCCCCAGCATTTT. This codes for CASSAQGISNQPQHF.

This clone appeared a few times. The chain uses TRBV27 and TRBJ1-5; a possible D gene is TRBD1 (5 bases). The germline gives CDR1 MNHEY, CDR2 SMNVEV (reference sequence). This CDR3 is 14 amino acids long. Trimming left V 3 bases short and J 5 bases short, with 11 bases between. This chain's CDR3 is CASSLGGNHQPQHF. In nucleotides, the CDR3 is TGTGCCAGCAGTTTGGGGGGGAACCATCAGCCCCAGCATTTT.

V is TRBV5-1 and J is TRBJ1-3; 7 bases agree with TRBD1. Germline lookup yields CDR1 SGHRS and CDR2 YFSETQ. V shed 3 bases, J shed 2 bases, and the junction held 8 bases outside the gene matches. The CDR3 consists of 16 residues. Written as DNA, the CDR3 is TGCGCCAGCAGCTACCTGTTAGGGGGCACTGGAAACACCATATATTTT. Residues: CASSYLLGGTGNTIYF.

The rearrangement uses TRBV11-2 and TRBJ1-4, with D perhaps matching TRBD1 (5 bases). Germline V CDR1 and CDR2: SGHAT, FQNNGV. Deletions cut 2 bases from V and 4 bases from J, with 11 bases between. This CDR3 has 15 amino acids. The CDR3 here is CASSLKGQDNEKLFF. For the CDR3, the DNA is TGTGCCAGCAGCTTAAAGGGGCAGGATAATGAAAAACTGTTTTTT.

This clone has just one count. J is TRBJ1-2 and V is TRBV25-1, with D maybe TRBD1 (5 bases). Germline loops: CDR1 MGHDK, CDR2 SYGVNS. The CDR3 spans 15 residues. V was cut by 3 bases and J by 4 bases, with 15 bases left in between. This chain's CDR3 is CASSDFGARVYGYTF. In DNA, the CDR3 is TGTGCCAGCAGTGATTTTGGGGCTAGGGTCTATGGCTACACCTTC.